This T cell receptor (beta chain) came from a study of T-cell memory formation after mild COVID-19. This clonotype has more than one count but fewer than ten. The germline V gene encodes CDR1 SGHAT and CDR2 FQNNGV. This CDR3 has 16 residues. Trimming cost V 1 base and J 0 bases, with 10 bases left between them. Each CDR3 protein gets one entry after TCRdb re-called the 5' RACE reads with MiXCR. Of a few hundred thousand distinct CDR3 sequences listed, roughly a tenth are singletons. V and J are TRBV11-2 and TRBJ2-1; TRBD2 is a possible D gene (6 bases). This receptor was taken from a man younger than 35 who had mild COVID-19 (a few samples of this study predate the infection). Cell type and time point are not known. The specimen sequenced was PBMCs or a T cell subset sorted from them (not recorded which). CDR3 DNA: TGTGCCAGCAGCTTAGTCCGGGGAGGCTCCTACAATGAGCAGTTCTTC. It is translated as CASSLVRGGSYNEQFF.